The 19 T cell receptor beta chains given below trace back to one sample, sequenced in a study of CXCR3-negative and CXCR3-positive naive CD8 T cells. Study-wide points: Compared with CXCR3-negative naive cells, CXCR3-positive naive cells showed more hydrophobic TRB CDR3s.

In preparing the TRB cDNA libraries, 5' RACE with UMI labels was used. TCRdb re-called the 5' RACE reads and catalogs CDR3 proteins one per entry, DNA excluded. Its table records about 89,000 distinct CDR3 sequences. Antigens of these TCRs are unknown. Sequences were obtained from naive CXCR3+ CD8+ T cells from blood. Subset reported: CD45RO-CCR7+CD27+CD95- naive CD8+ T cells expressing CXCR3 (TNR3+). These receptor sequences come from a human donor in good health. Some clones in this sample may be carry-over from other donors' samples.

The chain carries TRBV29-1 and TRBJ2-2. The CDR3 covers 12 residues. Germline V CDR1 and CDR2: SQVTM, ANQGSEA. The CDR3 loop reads CSKIGDTGELFF.

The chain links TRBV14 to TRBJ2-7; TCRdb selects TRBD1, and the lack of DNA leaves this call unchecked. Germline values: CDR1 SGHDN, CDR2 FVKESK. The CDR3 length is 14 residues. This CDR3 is CASSQVSTSGEQYF.

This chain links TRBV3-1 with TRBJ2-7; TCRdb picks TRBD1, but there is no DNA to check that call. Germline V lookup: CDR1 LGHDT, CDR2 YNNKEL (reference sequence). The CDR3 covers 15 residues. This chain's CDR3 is CASRSTGTSWYEQYF.

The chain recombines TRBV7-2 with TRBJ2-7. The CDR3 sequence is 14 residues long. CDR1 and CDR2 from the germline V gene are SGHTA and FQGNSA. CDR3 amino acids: CASSLGVLPYEQYF.

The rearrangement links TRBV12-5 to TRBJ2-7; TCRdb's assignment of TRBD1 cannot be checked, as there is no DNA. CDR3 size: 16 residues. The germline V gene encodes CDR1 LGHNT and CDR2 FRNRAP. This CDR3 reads CASGLLTSGTEREQYF.

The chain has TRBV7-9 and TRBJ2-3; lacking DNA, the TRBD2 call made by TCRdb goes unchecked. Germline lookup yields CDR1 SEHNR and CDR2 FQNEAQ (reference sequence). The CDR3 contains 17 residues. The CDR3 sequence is CASSLSPWEPSSDTQYF.

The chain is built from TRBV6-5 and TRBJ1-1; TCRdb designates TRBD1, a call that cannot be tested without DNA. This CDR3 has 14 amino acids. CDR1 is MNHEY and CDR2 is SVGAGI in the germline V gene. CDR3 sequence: CASSLGAVNTEAFF.

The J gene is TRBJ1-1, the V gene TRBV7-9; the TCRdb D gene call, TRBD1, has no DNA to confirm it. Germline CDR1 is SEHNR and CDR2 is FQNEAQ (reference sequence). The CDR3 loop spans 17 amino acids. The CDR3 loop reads CASSLLGESTTNTEAFF. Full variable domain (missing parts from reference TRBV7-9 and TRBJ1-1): DTGVSQNPRHKITKRGQNVTFRCDPISEHNRLYWYRQTLGQGPEFLTYFQNEAQLEKSRLLSDRFSAERPKGSFSTLEIQRTEQGDSAMYLCASSLLGESTTNTEAFFGQGTRLTVV.

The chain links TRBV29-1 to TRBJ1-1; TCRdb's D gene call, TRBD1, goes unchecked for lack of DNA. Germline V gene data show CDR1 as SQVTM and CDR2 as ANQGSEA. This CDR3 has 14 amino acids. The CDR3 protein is CSVGNSDREQKAFF. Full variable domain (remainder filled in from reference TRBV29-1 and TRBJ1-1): SAVISQKPSRDICQRGTSLTIQCQVDSQVTMMFWYRQQPGQSLTLIATANQGSEATYESGFVIDKFPISRPNLTFSTLTVSNMSPEDSSIYLCSVGNSDREQKAFFGQGTRLTVV.

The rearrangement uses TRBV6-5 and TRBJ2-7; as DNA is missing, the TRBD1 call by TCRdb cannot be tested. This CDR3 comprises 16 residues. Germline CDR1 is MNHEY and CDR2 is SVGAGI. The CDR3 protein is CASSYYTDRNAYEQYF.

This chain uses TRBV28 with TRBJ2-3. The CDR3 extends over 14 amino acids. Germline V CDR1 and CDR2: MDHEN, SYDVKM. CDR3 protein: CASSLVSNTDTQYF.

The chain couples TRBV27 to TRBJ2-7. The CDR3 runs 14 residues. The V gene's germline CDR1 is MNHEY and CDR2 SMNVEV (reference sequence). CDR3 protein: CASSLGGGTYEQYF.

The CDR3 loop reads CANSFGRGNYEQYF. The rearrangement joins TRBV5-5 to TRBJ2-7; as DNA is missing, the TRBD2 call by TCRdb cannot be tested. Germline V gene data show CDR1 as SGHKS and CDR2 as YYEKEE (reference sequence). The CDR3 covers 14 residues. Based on the CDR3 plus reference TRBV5-5 and TRBJ2-7, the full variable domain is DAGVTQSPTHLIKTRGQQVTLRCSPISGHKSVSWYQQVLGQGPQFIFQYYEKEERGRGNFPDRFSARQFPNYSSELNVNALLLGDSALYLCANSFGRGNYEQYFGPGTRLTVT.

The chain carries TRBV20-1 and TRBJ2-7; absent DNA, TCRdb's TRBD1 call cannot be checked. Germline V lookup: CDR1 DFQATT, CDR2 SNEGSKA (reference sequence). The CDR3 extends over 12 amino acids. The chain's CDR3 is CSASTGYNEQYF.

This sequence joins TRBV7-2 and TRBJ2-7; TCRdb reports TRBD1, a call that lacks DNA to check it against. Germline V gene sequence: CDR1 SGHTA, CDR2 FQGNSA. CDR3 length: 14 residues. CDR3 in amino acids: CASSPGGGLYEQYF.

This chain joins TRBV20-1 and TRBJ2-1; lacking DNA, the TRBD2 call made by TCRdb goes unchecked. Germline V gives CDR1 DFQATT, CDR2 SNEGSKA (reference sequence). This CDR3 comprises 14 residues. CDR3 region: CSAPGLAGVNEQFF.

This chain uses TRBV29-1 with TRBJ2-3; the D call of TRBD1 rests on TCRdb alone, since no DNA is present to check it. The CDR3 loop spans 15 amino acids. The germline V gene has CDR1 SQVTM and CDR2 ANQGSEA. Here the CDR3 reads CSVEPRGLPTDTQYF.

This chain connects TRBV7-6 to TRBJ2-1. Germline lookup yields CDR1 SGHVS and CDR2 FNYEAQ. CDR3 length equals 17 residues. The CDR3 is CASSLATYLSSGHEQFF.

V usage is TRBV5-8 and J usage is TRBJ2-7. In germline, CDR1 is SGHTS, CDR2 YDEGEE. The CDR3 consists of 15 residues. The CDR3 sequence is CASSFSRLSSYEQYF. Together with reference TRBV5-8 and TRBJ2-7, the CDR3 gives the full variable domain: EAGVTQSPTHLIKTRGQQATLRCSPISGHTSVYWYQQALGLGLQFLLWYDEGEERNRGNFPPRFSGRQFPNYSSELNVNALELEDSALYLCASSFSRLSSYEQYFGPGTRLTVT.